This TCR beta chain comes out of a study of cytomegalovirus exposure and HLA in healthy donors. Study observations and caveats: V- and J-gene trimming in TCR beta was tied to a missense DCLRE1C variant by an analysis performed later.

60 Vbeta and 13 Jbeta primers were used in PCR. The table came from immunoSEQ multiplex PCR; TCRdb's copy has only in-frame clones and leaves some out. Altogether 170,000 or so clones are present, about 88% being singletons, with the ten largest covering roughly 1.8%. The germline gives CDR1 SNHLY, CDR2 FYNNEI. Trimming removed 5 bases from V and 8 bases from J; junction bases left unmatched: 1. The CDR3 has 12 amino acids. Details on this clone: The antigen remains unidentified.

The rearrangement links TRBV2 to TRBJ1-2; TRBD1 aligns across 11 bases. The clonotype was recovered from a woman between 18 and 30 years old in good health and CMV-seronegative. Sequenced material: PBMCs. CDR3 coding DNA: TGTGCCAGCAGTCGGACAGGGGGCGGCTACACCTTC. This sequence encodes CASSRTGGGYTF. The entire variable domain, with the rest obtained from reference TRBV2 and TRBJ1-2, is as follows: EPEVTQTPSHQVTQMGQEVILRCVPISNHLYFYWYRQILGQKVEFLVSFYNNEISEKSEIFDDQFSVERPDGSNFTLKIRSTKLEDSAMYFCASSRTGGGYTFGSGTRLTVV.